A selection of T cell receptor beta chains follows, all from one sample in a study of T cell changes during pregnancy in multiple sclerosis. Produced via immunoSEQ multiplex PCR; TCRdb's table is partial and in-frame only. The repertoire holds 45,000 to 65,000 clones, with approximately 93% as singletons. Sample: CD8+ T cells from peripheral blood mononuclear cells, taken in the third trimester of pregnancy. The source of these receptors is a female donor with multiple sclerosis, enrolled in a pregnancy study. Each CDR3 is given with its conserved first and last residue. The D gene is left open where the match is weak. The size of a clone is reported for some rows only, either as once, few or many, or as a class for expanded clones.

CDR3 DNA: TGTGCCAGCAGCGAAACCGGACTAGCGGGAAGGGGCTCCTACAATGAGCAGTTCTTC
CDR3 protein: CASSETGLAGRGSYNEQFF
D gene: TRBD2
V gene: TRBV9
clone size: once
J gene: TRBJ2-1

CDR3 DNA: TGTGCCAGTAGGTGGGGCTTAAACACCGGGGAGCTGTTTTTT
CDR3 protein: CASRWGLNTGELFF
D gene: NA
V gene: TRBV19
clone size: once
J gene: TRBJ2-2

CDR3 DNA: TGCGCCAGCAGCGGACTAGCGGGAAGCAATGAGCAGTTCTTC
CDR3 protein: CASSGLAGSNEQFF
D gene: TRBD2
V gene: TRBV5-1
clone size: NA
J gene: TRBJ2-1

CDR3 DNA: TGTGCCATCAGTGGGGGACTAGCGTACGGGGAGCTGTTTTTT
CDR3 protein: CAISGGLAYGELFF
D gene: TRBD2
V gene: TRBV10-3
clone size: NA
J gene: TRBJ2-2

CDR3 DNA: TGTGCCAGCAGCCGAAATATCATTTGGGTCGGGGGGCGGGACGAGCAGTACTTC
CDR3 protein: CASSRNIIWVGGRDEQYF
D gene: NA
V gene: TRBV11-2
clone size: NA
J gene: TRBJ2-7

CDR3 DNA: TGTGCCAGCACTCCCCCGGGACAATCCTACAATGAGCAGTTCTTC
CDR3 protein: CASTPPGQSYNEQFF
D gene: NA
V gene: TRBV28
clone size: NA
J gene: TRBJ2-1

CDR3 DNA: TGTGCCAGCAGTGCGAGGTACGAGCAGTACTTC
CDR3 protein: CASSARYEQYF
D gene: NA
V gene: TRBV28
clone size: NA
J gene: TRBJ2-7

CDR3 DNA: TGTGCCACCAGCAGGGACAGGGCTTGGGGCACTGAAGCTTTCTTT
CDR3 protein: CATSRDRAWGTEAFF
D gene: TRBD1
V gene: TRBV15
clone size: NA
J gene: TRBJ1-1

CDR3 DNA: TGTGCCAGCAGTAGCGGGAACACAGATACGCAGTATTTT
CDR3 protein: CASSSGNTDTQYF
D gene: TRBD2
V gene: TRBV27
clone size: NA
J gene: TRBJ2-3

CDR3 DNA: TGTGCCAGCAGCTTAGGGGAGGGGAGAGGTGAGCAGTTCTTC
CDR3 protein: CASSLGEGRGEQFF
D gene: TRBD2
V gene: TRBV7-6
clone size: NA
J gene: TRBJ2-1

CDR3 DNA: TGTGCCACTCGGACTAGCGGGAGTAATGAGCAGTTCTTC
CDR3 protein: CATRTSGSNEQFF
D gene: TRBD2
V gene: TRBV27
clone size: NA
J gene: TRBJ2-1

CDR3 DNA: TGCGCCAGCAGCCAAGACAGAGCGGGCAGCTCCTACGAGCAGTACTTC
CDR3 protein: CASSQDRAGSSYEQYF
D gene: NA
V gene: TRBV4-1
clone size: NA
J gene: TRBJ2-7

CDR3 DNA: TGTGCCAGCAGTTTTAGCGGGGGCACAGATACGCAGTATTTT
CDR3 protein: CASSFSGGTDTQYF
D gene: TRBD2
V gene: TRBV27
clone size: NA
J gene: TRBJ2-3

CDR3 DNA: TGTGCCAGCAGCCTACGGACAGGGTGGGGCACAGATACGCAGTATTTT
CDR3 protein: CASSLRTGWGTDTQYF
D gene: TRBD1
V gene: TRBV5-4
clone size: NA
J gene: TRBJ2-3

CDR3 DNA: TGTGCCAGCAGCGGGGACATCTTGAACACTGAAGCTTTCTTT
CDR3 protein: CASSGDILNTEAFF
D gene: NA
V gene: TRBV7-9
clone size: few
J gene: TRBJ1-1

CDR3 DNA: TGTGCCAGCAGCATATCCGGGACAGGGGCCCAAGATACGCAGTATTTT
CDR3 protein: CASSISGTGAQDTQYF
D gene: TRBD1
V gene: TRBV27
clone size: once
J gene: TRBJ2-3

CDR3 DNA: TGTGCCAGCAGCTCGCCGGGACTTAACAATGAGCAGTTCTTC
CDR3 protein: CASSSPGLNNEQFF
D gene: NA
V gene: TRBV5-4
clone size: once
J gene: TRBJ2-1

CDR3 DNA: TGTGCCAGCAGCTCTCGGGACAGGGAGAACACTGAAGCTTTCTTT
CDR3 protein: CASSSRDRENTEAFF
D gene: TRBD1
V gene: TRBV28
clone size: NA
J gene: TRBJ1-1

CDR3 DNA: TGTGCCACCAGCAGAGGCACAGATGACCATGGCGAGCAGTACTTC
CDR3 protein: CATSRGTDDHGEQYF
D gene: NA
V gene: TRBV15
clone size: NA
J gene: TRBJ2-7

CDR3 DNA: TGTGCCAGTAGTATTGGCCTCGGACTTGGCACAGATACGCAGTATTTT
CDR3 protein: CASSIGLGLGTDTQYF
D gene: NA
V gene: TRBV19
clone size: NA
J gene: TRBJ2-3

CDR3 DNA: TGTGCCAGCAGCACCGGGACTACGTCCTACAATGAGCAGTTCTTC
CDR3 protein: CASSTGTTSYNEQFF
D gene: TRBD2
V gene: TRBV6-5
clone size: once
J gene: TRBJ2-1

CDR3 DNA: TGTGCCAGCAGTTTAAATCCCAGGGGTAAGCGCAATCAGCCCCAGCATTTT
CDR3 protein: CASSLNPRGKRNQPQHF
D gene: NA
V gene: TRBV27
clone size: NA
J gene: TRBJ1-5

CDR3 DNA: TGTGCCTGGAGTGACGCAGGGTCAAACTCTGGAAACACCATATATTTT
CDR3 protein: CAWSDAGSNSGNTIYF
D gene: NA
V gene: TRBV30
clone size: NA
J gene: TRBJ1-3

CDR3 DNA: TGTGCCAGCAGTTTGGCCAGGGACAATGAGCAGTTCTTC
CDR3 protein: CASSLARDNEQFF
D gene: NA
V gene: TRBV27
clone size: once
J gene: TRBJ2-1

CDR3 DNA: TGTGCCAGCAGTAATCCTGGGACTAGCTGGTCCGGGGAGCTGTTTTTT
CDR3 protein: CASSNPGTSWSGELFF
D gene: TRBD2
V gene: TRBV28
clone size: once
J gene: TRBJ2-2